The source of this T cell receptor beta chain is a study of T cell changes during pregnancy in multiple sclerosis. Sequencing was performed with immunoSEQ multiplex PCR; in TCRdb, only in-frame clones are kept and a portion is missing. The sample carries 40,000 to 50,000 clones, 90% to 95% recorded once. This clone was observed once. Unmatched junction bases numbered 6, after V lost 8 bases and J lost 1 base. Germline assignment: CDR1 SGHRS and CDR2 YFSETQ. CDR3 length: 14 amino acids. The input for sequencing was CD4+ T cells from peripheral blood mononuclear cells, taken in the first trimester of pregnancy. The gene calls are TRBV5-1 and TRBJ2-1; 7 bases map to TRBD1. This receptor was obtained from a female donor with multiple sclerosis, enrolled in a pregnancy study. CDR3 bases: TGCGCCAGTGGGGACAGCGTGTCCTACAATGAGCAGTTCTTC. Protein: CASGDSVSYNEQFF.